The 14 T cell receptor beta chains given below trace back to one sample, sequenced in a study of cytomegalovirus exposure and HLA in healthy donors. The PCR employed 60 Vbeta primers together with 13 Jbeta primers. TCRdb's copy holds only in-frame clones and misses some; the assay was immunoSEQ multiplex PCR. The data contain 150,000 to 200,000 clones, roughly 80% of them singletons. Sequenced input: PBMCs. The receptors were gathered from a female donor in good health and CMV-seronegative.

The chain links TRBV5-8 to TRBJ2-3; TRBD2 matches 9 bases. The J segment lost 2 bases and the V segment lost 1 base, leaving 5 bases of the junction unmatched. The CDR3 is 16 residues long. Germline assignment: CDR1 SGHTS and CDR2 YDEGEE. The CDR3 bases are TGTGCCAGCAGCTTGACTAGCGGGTTTTCCACAGATACGCAGTATTTT. Encoded protein: CASSLTSGFSTDTQYF.

The V gene is TRBV5-5, the J gene TRBJ2-1; 7 bases agree with TRBD2. The germline V gene has CDR1 SGHKS and CDR2 YYEKEE (reference sequence). The CDR3 runs to 15 residues. After removal of 0 bases from V and 4 bases from J, the junction contained 4 bases not matched to a gene. CDR3 protein: CASSLVRGGYNEQFF. The CDR3 coding sequence is TGTGCCAGCAGCTTGGTCCGGGGAGGGTACAATGAGCAGTTCTTC.

J is TRBJ1-1 and V is TRBV6-6; 8 nucleotides align to TRBD1. Germline V CDR1 and CDR2: MNHNY, SVGAGI (reference sequence). V was pared by 4 bases and J by 2 bases, with 3 bases of the junction left unmatched. The CDR3 is 14 amino acids. The CDR3 bases are TGTGCCAGCAGTTTCCCAGGGGGCAACACTGAAGCTTTCTTT. It codes for CASSFPGGNTEAFF.

This chain links TRBV5-5 with TRBJ1-2, with 10 bases fitting TRBD1. The CDR3 consists of 15 residues. J lost 4 bases, V lost 4 bases, and 7 bases had no gene match. Per germline, CDR1 SGHKS and CDR2 YYEKEE (reference sequence). The CDR3 loop is CASSGGDRGPYGYTF. In nucleotides, the CDR3 is TGTGCCAGCAGCGGGGGAGACAGGGGGCCCTATGGCTACACCTTC. The full variable domain, rest sourced from reference TRBV5-5 and TRBJ1-2, is DAGVTQSPTHLIKTRGQQVTLRCSPISGHKSVSWYQQVLGQGPQFIFQYYEKEERGRGNFPDRFSARQFPNYSSELNVNALLLGDSALYLCASSGGDRGPYGYTFGSGTRLTVV.

V gene TRBV5-1 combines with J gene TRBJ2-1; D is perhaps TRBD2 (6 bases). There are 16 residues in the CDR3. V was trimmed by 0 bases and J by 9 bases, leaving 19 bases between them. Germline assignment: CDR1 SGHRS and CDR2 YFSETQ. The CDR3 loop reads CASSLETGAPMGEQFF. In DNA, the CDR3 is TGCGCCAGCAGCTTGGAAACGGGAGCCCCAATGGGTGAGCAGTTCTTC. The full variable domain, completed using reference TRBV5-1 and TRBJ2-1, is KAGVTQTPRYLIKTRGQQVTLSCSPISGHRSVSWYQQTPGQGLQFLFEYFSETQRNKGNFPGRFSGRQFSNSRSEMNVSTLELGDSALYLCASSLETGAPMGEQFFGPGTRLTVL.

The chain is built from TRBV11-1 and TRBJ2-3; D might be TRBD2 (6 bases). Germline V gene lookup returns CDR1 SGHAT and CDR2 FQDESV (reference sequence). V lost 0 bases and J 5 bases, leaving 9 bases between the germline ends. The CDR3 is 14 amino acids. CDR3 region: CASSLARDRDTQYF. CDR3 nucleotides: TGTGCCAGCAGCTTAGCGCGGGACCGAGATACGCAGTATTTT.

The genes are TRBV5-1 and TRBJ2-2; the D is unclear. Germline CDR1 reads SGHRS; CDR2 reads YFSETQ. CDR3 length: 14 amino acids. The V and J ends lost 4 bases and 1 base respectively, with 8 bases between them. The DNA of the CDR3 is TGCGCCAGCAGCGTCTTACAGAACACCGGGGAGCTGTTTTTT. This codes for CASSVLQNTGELFF. Looking up the rest from reference TRBV5-1 and TRBJ2-2 gives the full variable domain: KAGVTQTPRYLIKTRGQQVTLSCSPISGHRSVSWYQQTPGQGLQFLFEYFSETQRNKGNFPGRFSGRQFSNSRSEMNVSTLELGDSALYLCASSVLQNTGELFFGEGSRLTVL.

V and J are TRBV30 and TRBJ1-5; D gene uncertain. In germline, CDR1 is GTSNPN, CDR2 SVGIG (reference sequence). The CDR3 loop spans 11 amino acids. V lost 5 bases and J lost 6, with 8 bases in between. The CDR3: CAWGTSQPQHF. CDR3 nucleotide sequence: TGTGCCTGGGGTACCAGTCAGCCCCAGCATTTT.

The chain joins TRBV6-5 to TRBJ2-7; D is possibly TRBD2 (5 bases). V was pared by 2 bases and J by 2 bases, with 13 bases between. CDR1 and CDR2 (germline): MNHEY, SVGAGI. This CDR3 is 15 amino acids long. CDR3 amino acids: CASSYRDGSAYEQYF. The CDR3 DNA reads TGTGCCAGCAGTTACCGGGATGGCTCCGCCTACGAGCAGTACTTC.

CDR3 sequence: CASSPRTGNTEAFF. CDR3 sequence (DNA): TGTGCCAGCAGTCCCCGGACAGGGAACACTGAAGCTTTCTTT. This sequence joins TRBV6-5 and TRBJ1-1; TRBD1 matches at 7 bases. The germline gives CDR1 MNHEY, CDR2 SVGAGI. Trimming took 5 bases from V and 1 from J; bases not matched to a gene: 4. This CDR3 has 14 residues.

The CDR3 DNA follows: TGTGCCAGCAGCCCGAGAGGGTGGGAGTTCAATTCACCCCTCCACTTT. Protein product: CASSPRGWEFNSPLHF. V usage is TRBV9 and J usage is TRBJ1-6; no clear D gene. CDR3 size: 16 residues. Germline CDR1 is SGDLS and CDR2 is YYNGEE. Deletions cut 4 bases from V and 7 bases from J, with 18 bases between.

The genes are TRBV6-1 and TRBJ1-6; 8 positions match TRBD1. Germline V CDR1 and CDR2: MNHNS, SASEGT. J was trimmed by 8 bases and V by 0 bases; bases with no gene match: 12. CDR3 length equals 18 residues. CDR3 DNA: TGTGCCAGCAGTGAAGCCAATTCTGGGACAGGACTTTATTCACCCCTCCACTTT. The encoded protein is CASSEANSGTGLYSPLHF.

The J gene is TRBJ1-2, the V gene TRBV19; TRBD1 matches at 8 bases. Trimming cost V 0 bases and J 4 bases; bases outside gene matches: 4. CDR3 size: 15 residues. In germline, CDR1 is LNHDA, CDR2 SQIVND (reference sequence). CDR3 in DNA: TGTGCCAGTAGTATAGATCTTGGACAGGGCTATGGCTACACCTTC. Its translation: CASSIDLGQGYGYTF. Variable domain in full (rest from reference TRBV19 and TRBJ1-2): DGGITQSPKYLFRKEGQNVTLSCEQNLNHDAMYWYRQDPGQGLRLIYYSQIVNDFQKGDIAEGYSVSREKKESFPLTVTSAQKNPTAFYLCASSIDLGQGYGYTFGSGTRLTVV.

This rearrangement joins TRBV5-1 to TRBJ1-1; 7 bases are shared with TRBD1. The J segment lost 3 bases and the V segment lost 0 bases, leaving 8 bases of the junction unmatched. In germline, CDR1 is SGHRS, CDR2 YFSETQ. The length of the CDR3 is 16 residues. DNA of the CDR3: TGCGCCAGCAGCTTGGCCGGGGCAGGGGGAGACACTGAAGCTTTCTTT. Protein product: CASSLAGAGGDTEAFF.